A selection of T cell receptor beta chains follows, all from one sample in a study of T cells in Graves' hyperthyroidism and ophthalmopathy. TCRdb ran MiXCR on the multiplex PCR reads and lists one entry per CDR3 protein. The sample yields fewer than 650,000 distinct CDR3 sequences, over 11% seen once. Sequenced material: blood. Receptors originate from a woman aged 25 to 39 with Graves' hyperthyroidism that later progressed to Graves' ophthalmopathy. Each CDR3 is given without its conserved first and last residue. Only part of the rows carry a size: once, few, many, or a class if the clone is expanded.

>many|TRBV5-1
ASSFQPGQGAYEQY
>many|TRBV27
ASSLTGFTEAF
>many|TRBV2
ASDRVRAGDLGLDTQY
>many|TRBV6-5
ASSYAGQGGTDTQY
>many|TRBV28
ASTEISTPNYGYT
>few|TRBV4-3
ASSQDSGGLETEAF
>many|TRBV5-1
ASSFSSGGHNEQF
>.|TRBV12-3/TRBV12-4
ASSDNRGNTEAF
>many|TRBV2
ASSVYQGGADTQY
>many|TRBV11-2
ASSLFGQVNEKLF
>many|TRBV14
ASSQDPNTEAF
>few|TRBV30
AWYEPGGPRDTGELF
>once|TRBV19
ASSIPTGGTDTQY
>few|TRBV20-1
SASGLTDTQY
>.|TRBV7-2
ASSLESGREQF
>many|TRBV6-5
ASSYSLGLNSGNTIY
>many|TRBV20-1
SARDPLSQEKLF
>many|TRBV27
ASSLLGREISNTEAF
>few|TRBV5-6
ASSLAGVPPETEAF
>many|TRBV12-5
ASGLGHDSNQPQH
>few|TRBV7-9
ASSEARSYEQY